These 23 T cell receptor beta chains originate from one sample sequenced in a study of shared T cell receptors in the human thymus. TCRdb's copy holds only in-frame clones and misses some; the assay was immunoSEQ multiplex PCR. Of over 65,000 clones listed, about 95% were seen once; the top ten hold less than 0.04%. The sequencing input was thymocytes. The receptors originated from a human donor.

The gene calls are TRBV7-9 and TRBJ2-2, with TRBD2 matching 10 bases. Per the germline V gene, CDR1 is SEHNR and CDR2 is FQNEAQ (reference sequence). The trim removed 6 bases at V and 6 bases at J, leaving 7 bases unmatched. The CDR3 is made up of 15 amino acids. The CDR3 loop is CASSRPGLASGELFF. As DNA, the CDR3 is TGTGCCAGCAGTCGACCGGGACTAGCGTCCGGGGAGCTGTTTTTT. The full variable domain, rest sourced from reference TRBV7-9 and TRBJ2-2, is DTGVSQNPRHKITKRGQNVTFRCDPISEHNRLYWYRQTLGQGPEFLTYFQNEAQLEKSRLLSDRFSAERPKGSFSTLEIQRTEQGDSAMYLCASSRPGLASGELFFGEGSRLTVL.

The chain combines TRBV5-1 with TRBJ2-5; a weak D match, TRBD2 (6 bases). CDR3 size: 19 residues. Germline-derived CDR1 and CDR2 are SGHRS and YFSETQ. V was clipped by 0 bases and J by 5 bases, with 26 bases between them. The CDR3 loop reads CASSLVSTGTPPPKETQYF. In DNA, the CDR3 is TGCGCCAGCAGCTTGGTTTCGACGGGGACTCCGCCTCCCAAGGAGACCCAGTACTTC. The complete variable domain, with remaining parts taken from reference TRBV5-1 and TRBJ2-5, reads KAGVTQTPRYLIKTRGQQVTLSCSPISGHRSVSWYQQTPGQGLQFLFEYFSETQRNKGNFPGRFSGRQFSNSRSEMNVSTLELGDSALYLCASSLVSTGTPPPKETQYFGPGTRLLVL.

This clone was counted a few times. The genes are TRBV5-6 and TRBJ2-3; 7 bases map to TRBD1. V trimming: 0 bases; J trimming: 2 bases; junction bases outside the gene matches: 3. The germline V gene has CDR1 SGHDT and CDR2 YYEEEE. CDR3 length: 15 amino acids. CDR3 sequence: CASSLDRGVTDTQYF. The CDR3 DNA follows: TGTGCCAGCAGCTTGGACAGGGGCGTCACAGATACGCAGTATTTT.

This chain connects TRBV2 to TRBJ1-6; TRBD1 might be the D (5 bases). Germline CDR1 and CDR2: SNHLY and FYNNEI. The germline V and J ends were trimmed by 5 bases and 9 bases, with 14 bases remaining between them. The CDR3 is 14 residues long. CDR3 region: CASSPGLGPSPLHF. The CDR3 region has the DNA TGTGCCAGCAGTCCAGGTTTGGGGCCTTCACCCCTCCACTTT.

The gene calls are TRBV28 and TRBJ2-7; D is perhaps TRBD1 (6 bases). The CDR3 loop spans 14 amino acids. V lost 6 bases and J lost 5, with 17 bases in between. Per germline, CDR1 MDHEN and CDR2 SYDVKM. CDR3 coding DNA: TGTGCCAGCAGCCCCGGGCAGGGGCTAGACGAGCAGTACTTC. Translated, it gives CASSPGQGLDEQYF.

V gene TRBV19 combines with J gene TRBJ1-2, with 8 bases that match TRBD1. CDR3 length: 18 residues. Germline-derived CDR1 and CDR2 are LNHDA and SQIVND (reference sequence). J lost 5 bases, V lost 3 bases, and 17 bases had no gene match. The CDR3 DNA is TGTGCCAGTAGTATTACCCCCCTGGGGACAGGCGATACATATGGCTACACCTTC. Translated, it gives CASSITPLGTGDTYGYTF. The whole variable domain, filled in from reference TRBV19 and TRBJ1-2, reads DGGITQSPKYLFRKEGQNVTLSCEQNLNHDAMYWYRQDPGQGLRLIYYSQIVNDFQKGDIAEGYSVSREKKESFPLTVTSAQKNPTAFYLCASSITPLGTGDTYGYTFGSGTRLTVV.

The count of this clone is one. The chain couples TRBV14 to TRBJ1-1, with TRBD1 matching over 12 bases. The CDR3 is 15 residues long. Germline-derived CDR1 and CDR2 are SGHDN and FVKESK. The ends lost 0 bases at V and 7 bases at J; junction bases unmatched: 3. The CDR3 region is CASSQEGQGAFEAFF. The CDR3 region has the DNA TGTGCCAGCAGCCAAGAGGGACAGGGGGCGTTTGAAGCTTTCTTT.

This rearrangement joins TRBV5-5 to TRBJ1-1, with TRBD1 identical over 9 bases. This CDR3 comprises 15 residues. CDR1 is SGHKS, CDR2 YYEKEE, per germline (reference sequence). Trimming at V came to 4 bases and at J to 8 bases, leaving 12 bases not matched to a gene. Here the CDR3 reads CASSDTPGQGQEAFF. CDR3 nucleotide sequence: TGTGCCAGCAGCGATACCCCGGGACAGGGCCAGGAAGCTTTCTTT.

This clone has a single count. The V call is TRBV6-6, the J call TRBJ2-7; unclear D gene. The germline V and J ends were trimmed by 5 bases and 7 bases, with 15 bases remaining between them. This CDR3 contains 13 residues. CDR1 is MNHNY, CDR2 SVGAGI, per germline (reference sequence). Here the CDR3 DNA reads TGTGCCAGCAGTGCGCCCCGATGGCGGGAGCAGTACTTC. Its protein product is CASSAPRWREQYF.

The J gene is TRBJ1-5, the V gene TRBV6-1; D gene uncertain. V gave up 5 bases and J gave up 3 bases, with 14 bases separating them. The CDR3 runs to 15 residues. Germline CDR1 MNHNS, CDR2 SASEGT. The chain's CDR3 is CASSLILGPNQPQHF. DNA of the CDR3: TGTGCCAGCAGTCTCATCCTCGGCCCCAATCAGCCCCAGCATTTT.

The chain employs TRBV6-5 and TRBJ2-7; a possible D gene is TRBD1 (5 bases). The length of the CDR3 is 16 residues. Germline V gene sequence: CDR1 MNHEY, CDR2 SVGAGI. Trimming cost V 0 bases and J 2 bases, with 14 bases left between them. The CDR3 region has the DNA TGTGCCAGCAGTTACTCAACGGACACCGACCCCTACGAGCAGTACTTC. Amino acids: CASSYSTDTDPYEQYF.

This sequence joins TRBV15 and TRBJ2-2; the D gene is possibly TRBD2 (7 bases). Per the germline V gene, CDR1 is LNHNV and CDR2 is YYDKDF (reference sequence). The CDR3 extends over 16 amino acids. With 0 bases removed from V and 4 bases from J, the gap between germline ends came to 12 bases. As DNA, the CDR3 is TGTGCCACCAGCAGAGATGGGGGGGCGCGCACCGGGGAGCTGTTTTTT. Protein product: CATSRDGGARTGELFF.

This chain joins TRBV27 and TRBJ1-5, with a weak D call TRBD1 (5 bases). This CDR3 contains 13 residues. V lost 2 bases and J 7 bases, leaving 9 bases between the germline ends. Germline loops: CDR1 MNHEY, CDR2 SMNVEV (reference sequence). The chain's CDR3 is CASSLGGPQPQHF. In nucleotides, the CDR3 is TGTGCCAGCAGTTTAGGGGGTCCGCAGCCCCAGCATTTT.

The gene calls are TRBV6-1 and TRBJ1-5; D unresolved. V was shortened by 7 bases and J by 5 bases, with 15 bases between the two germline ends. CDR1 and CDR2 from the germline V gene are MNHNS and SASEGT. The CDR3 runs 14 residues. This CDR3 reads CASTGGNWYQPQHF. The CDR3, as DNA: TGTGCCAGCACCGGAGGGAACTGGTATCAGCCCCAGCATTTT.

The chain recombines TRBV11-3 with TRBJ2-1, with D maybe TRBD1 (5 bases). Germline assignment: CDR1 SGHNT and CDR2 YENEEA. V was trimmed by 1 base and J by 8 bases, leaving 6 bases between them. The CDR3 has 12 residues. As DNA, the CDR3 is TGTGCCAGCAGCTTAGGGGGCCATGAGCAGTTCTTC. Amino acids: CASSLGGHEQFF.

This chain joins TRBV6-5 and TRBJ1-1, with TRBD1 identical over 8 bases. The CDR3 has 14 residues. Trimming removed 6 bases from V and 1 base from J; junction bases left unmatched: 4. Germline V gives CDR1 MNHEY, CDR2 SVGAGI. DNA of the CDR3: TGTGCCAGCAGAAGGGGGACAGGGAACACTGAAGCTTTCTTT. Translation: CASRRGTGNTEAFF.

This chain links TRBV28 with TRBJ2-1; 12 nucleotides match TRBD2. Germline-derived CDR1 and CDR2 are MDHEN and SYDVKM. V lost 6 bases to trimming and J lost 1 base; unmatched junction nucleotides: 10. This CDR3 is 18 amino acids long. The CDR3 DNA is TGTGCCAGCAGGAATAGGACTAGCGGGGAGATTTCCTACAATGAGCAGTTCTTC. Its translation: CASRNRTSGEISYNEQFF.

V gene TRBV30 combines with J gene TRBJ1-2, with D maybe TRBD1 (6 bases). CDR3 length: 13 amino acids. Deletions cut 5 bases from V and 4 bases from J, with 14 bases between. Germline V lookup: CDR1 GTSNPN, CDR2 SVGIG (reference sequence). The CDR3 sequence: CAWDRTVAYGYTF. The CDR3 DNA reads TGTGCCTGGGACCGGACAGTCGCCTATGGCTACACCTTC.

J is TRBJ1-1 and V is TRBV15; D is unresolved. The CDR3 runs 11 residues. The V and J ends lost 1 base and 6 bases respectively, with 3 bases between them. Germline loops: CDR1 LNHNV, CDR2 YYDKDF (reference sequence). The CDR3 nucleotides are TGTGCCACCAGCAGAGTTGCTGAAGCTTTCTTT. Encoded protein: CATSRVAEAFF.

The chain employs TRBV6-5 and TRBJ2-5; D gene uncertain. The V end lost 5 bases, the J end lost 5 bases, and 12 bases lay between the germline ends. Germline V CDR1 and CDR2: MNHEY, SVGAGI. This CDR3 is 13 amino acids long. In DNA, the CDR3 is TGTGCCAGCAGTCACCCCTTGGGGGAGACCCAGTACTTC. Translating it yields CASSHPLGETQYF.

The chain is built from TRBV7-2 and TRBJ1-6; tentative D call: TRBD1 (6 bases). CDR1 is SGHTA and CDR2 is FQGNSA in the germline V gene. V gave up 4 bases and J gave up 10 bases, with 17 bases separating them. The CDR3 is 15 amino acids. The CDR3 loop is CASSSPDRRRSPLHF. CDR3 DNA: TGTGCCAGCAGCTCTCCCGACAGGCGAAGATCACCCCTCCACTTT. The complete variable domain, with remaining parts taken from reference TRBV7-2 and TRBJ1-6, reads GAGVSQSPSNKVTEKGKDVELRCDPISGHTALYWYRQSLGQGLEFLIYFQGNSAPDKSGLPSDRFSAERTGGSVSTLTIQRTQQEDSAVYLCASSSPDRRRSPLHFGNGTRLTVT.

J is TRBJ2-3 and V is TRBV5-4; 8 nucleotides match TRBD2. J gave up 4 bases and V 3 bases, and 7 bases lay outside the gene matches. This CDR3 region has 15 residues. The germline CDR1 and CDR2 sequences are SGHNT and YYREEE (reference sequence). CDR3 DNA sequence: TGTGCCAGCAGCTCGAAAAGCGGGGGCGCAGATACGCAGTATTTT. Translated: CASSSKSGGADTQYF.

The rearrangement uses TRBV23-1 and TRBJ2-7, with D tentatively TRBD1 or TRBD2 (5 bases each). TRBV23-1 is placed among ORFs of uncertain function. CDR3 length equals 17 residues. V gave up 0 bases and J gave up 0 bases, with 15 bases separating them. The CDR3 is CASSQSWGSSLSYEQYF. The CDR3 bases are TGCGCCAGCAGTCAATCCTGGGGGTCTAGTCTCTCCTACGAGCAGTACTTC.